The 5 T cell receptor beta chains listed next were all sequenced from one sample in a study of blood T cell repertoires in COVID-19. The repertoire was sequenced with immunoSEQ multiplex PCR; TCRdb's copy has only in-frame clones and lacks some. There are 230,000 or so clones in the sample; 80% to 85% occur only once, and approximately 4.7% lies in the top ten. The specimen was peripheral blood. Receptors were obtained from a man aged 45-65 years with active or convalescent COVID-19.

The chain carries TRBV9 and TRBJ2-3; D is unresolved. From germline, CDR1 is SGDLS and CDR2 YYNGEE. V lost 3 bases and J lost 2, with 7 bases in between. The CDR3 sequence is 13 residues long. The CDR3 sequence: CASSDSPTDTQYF. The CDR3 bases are TGTGCCAGCAGCGACTCTCCCACAGATACGCAGTATTTT.

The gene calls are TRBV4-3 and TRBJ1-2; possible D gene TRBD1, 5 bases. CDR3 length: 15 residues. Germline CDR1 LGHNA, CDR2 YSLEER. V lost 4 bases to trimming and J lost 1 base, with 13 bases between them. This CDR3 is CASSRTHDSNYGYTF. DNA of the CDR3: TGCGCCAGCAGCCGAACCCATGACAGTAACTATGGCTACACCTTC.

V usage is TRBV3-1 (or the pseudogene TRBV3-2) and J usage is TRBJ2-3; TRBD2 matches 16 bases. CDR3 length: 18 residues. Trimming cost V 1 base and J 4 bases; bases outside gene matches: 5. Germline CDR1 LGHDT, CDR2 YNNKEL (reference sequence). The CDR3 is CASSQAPGLAGGADTQYF. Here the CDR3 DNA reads TGTGCCAGCAGCCAAGCCCCGGGACTAGCGGGGGGGGCAGATACGCAGTATTTT.

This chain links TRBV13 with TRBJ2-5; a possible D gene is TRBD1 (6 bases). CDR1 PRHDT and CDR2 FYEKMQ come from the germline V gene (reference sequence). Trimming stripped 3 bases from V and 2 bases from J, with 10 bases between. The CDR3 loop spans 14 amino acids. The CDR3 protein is CASSFGDRQETQYF. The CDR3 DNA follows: TGTGCCAGCAGCTTCGGCGACAGGCAAGAGACCCAGTACTTC.

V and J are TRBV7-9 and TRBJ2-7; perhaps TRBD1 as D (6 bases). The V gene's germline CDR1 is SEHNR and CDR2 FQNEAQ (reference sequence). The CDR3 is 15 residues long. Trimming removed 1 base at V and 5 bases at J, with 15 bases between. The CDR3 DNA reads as TGTGCCAGCAGCTTAGTACAGGGTGGGATCCACGAGCAGTACTTC. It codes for CASSLVQGGIHEQYF. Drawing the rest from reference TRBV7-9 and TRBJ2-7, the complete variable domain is DTGVSQNPRHKITKRGQNVTFRCDPISEHNRLYWYRQTLGQGPEFLTYFQNEAQLEKSRLLSDRFSAERPKGSFSTLEIQRTEQGDSAMYLCASSLVQGGIHEQYFGPGTRLTVT.